Below, 5 T cell receptor beta chains from the same sample are listed, as sequenced in a study of cytomegalovirus exposure and HLA in healthy donors. PCR employed 60 Vbeta and 13 Jbeta primers. Sequencing used immunoSEQ multiplex PCR; TCRdb keeps in-frame clones, though not all of them. The sample consists of more than 85,000 clones, approximately 69% of them appearing once. The sequencing input was PBMCs. These TCRs come from a man aged 25 to 45 in good health and CMV-seronegative.

In its sample, this clone was seen a few times. The J gene is TRBJ2-3, the V gene TRBV5-1; 11 bases align to TRBD2. The CDR3 sequence is 14 residues long. Germline values: CDR1 SGHRS, CDR2 YFSETQ. V was clipped by 3 bases and J by 6 bases; unmatched bases: 3. The CDR3, as DNA: TGCGCCAGCAGCTCCCGGACTAGCGGGGATACGCAGTATTTT. Protein: CASSSRTSGDTQYF.

This clone showed up just a few times. The chain combines TRBV28 with TRBJ2-7, with 7 bases identical to TRBD2. Germline V gives CDR1 MDHEN, CDR2 SYDVKM. The CDR3 loop spans 15 amino acids. Germline trimming cut 6 bases from V and 1 base from J; bases unmatched to any gene: 9. CDR3 sequence: CASSPPGGYSYEQYF. The CDR3 DNA is TGTGCCAGCAGCCCCCCGGGGGGATATTCCTACGAGCAGTACTTC.

The chain uses TRBV6-5 and TRBJ1-2, with 9 bases matching TRBD1. There are 15 residues in the CDR3. V lost 11 bases and J lost 1; bases outside the gene matches: 11. Germline V lookup: CDR1 MNHEY, CDR2 SVGAGI. CDR3 loop: CAARGQGTGNYGYTF. The CDR3 nucleotides are TGTGCCGCCAGAGGACAGGGGACGGGTAACTATGGCTACACCTTC.

This clone was found a few times. This chain uses TRBV7-3 with TRBJ2-5; TRBD2 might be the D (6 bases). The V end was cut by 1 base, the J end by 2 bases, with 14 bases between. CDR1 and CDR2 (germline): SGHTA, FQGTGA. The CDR3 has 16 residues. CDR3 sequence (DNA): TGTGCCAGCAGCTTAAGTCGGGCTAGCGCGCAAGAGACCCAGTACTTC. Its protein product is CASSLSRASAQETQYF.

The V and J genes are TRBV10-3 and TRBJ2-1; TRBD2 aligns across 11 bases. The V gene's germline CDR1 is ENHRY and CDR2 SYGVKD. CDR3 length: 19 residues. With V trimmed by 7 bases and J by 0 bases, 14 bases remained unmatched. As DNA, the CDR3 is TGTGCCATCATGGGGGCGGGGACTAGCGGAGTTAGCTCCTACAATGAGCAGTTCTTC. This translates into CAIMGAGTSGVSSYNEQFF.